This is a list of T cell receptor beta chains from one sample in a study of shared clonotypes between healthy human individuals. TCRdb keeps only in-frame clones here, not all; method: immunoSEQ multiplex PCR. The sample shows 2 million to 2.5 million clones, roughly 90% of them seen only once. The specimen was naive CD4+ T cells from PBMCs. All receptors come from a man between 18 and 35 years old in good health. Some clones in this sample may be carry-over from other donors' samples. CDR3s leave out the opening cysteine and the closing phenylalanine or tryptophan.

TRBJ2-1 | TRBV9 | ASSASGGSYNEQF
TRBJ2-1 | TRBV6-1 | ASSMQGSDEQF
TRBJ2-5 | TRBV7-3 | ASSQGRQETQY
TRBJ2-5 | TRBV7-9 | ASSSQGTQY
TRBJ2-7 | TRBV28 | ASTQAGAYSEQY
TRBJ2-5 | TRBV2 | ASSADRIQETQY
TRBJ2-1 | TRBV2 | ASGSTGDPYNEQF
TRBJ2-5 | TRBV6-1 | ASSRMGVETQY
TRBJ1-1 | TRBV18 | ASSPSAGYTEAF
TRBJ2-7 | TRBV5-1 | ASSFRQGIYEQY
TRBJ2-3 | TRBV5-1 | ASSFGFGDRGPDTQY
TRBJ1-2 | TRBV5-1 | ASSLMGQGSYGYT
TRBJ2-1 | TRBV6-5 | ASSFASGTYNEQF
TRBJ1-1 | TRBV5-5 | ASSLETVGNTEAF
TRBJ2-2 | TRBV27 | ASSSTGSGTGELF
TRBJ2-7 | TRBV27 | ASSSKGLAGERPYEQY
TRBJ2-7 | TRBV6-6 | ASSYGQGGEQY
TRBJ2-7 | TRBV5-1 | ASSLVLAGGSEQY
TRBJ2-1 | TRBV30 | AWSVGHYNEQF
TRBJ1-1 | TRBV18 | ASSPPRGDTEAF
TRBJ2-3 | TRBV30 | AWSALGGRYTDTQY
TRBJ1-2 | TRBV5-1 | ASSTAGSYGYT
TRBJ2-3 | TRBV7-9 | ASSFQGTDTQY
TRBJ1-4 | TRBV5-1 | ASSLDPLSSRGEKLF
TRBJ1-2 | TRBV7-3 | ASSPDGSVAYGYT
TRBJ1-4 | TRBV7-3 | ASSLIGGFEKLF
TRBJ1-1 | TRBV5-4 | ASSPGQMNTEAF
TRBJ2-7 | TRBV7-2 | ASSWGLAGASEQY
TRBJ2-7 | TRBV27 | ASRLAGTYEQY
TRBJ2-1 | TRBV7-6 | ASSTSEVVREQF
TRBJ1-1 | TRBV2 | ASSVEMNTEAF
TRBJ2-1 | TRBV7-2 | ASSLGRQSNEQF
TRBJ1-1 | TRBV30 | AWSGGAEAF
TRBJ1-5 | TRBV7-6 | ASGGGGNQPQH